This T cell receptor (beta chain) was profiled in a study of monozygotic twins with cystic fibrosis (dated by TCRdb to about 2021). For the study in its entirety: Barcoded libraries were made from about 2.7 micrograms of fragmented DNA using about 16 PCR cycles. To assess genetic influence on V and J gene usage, the study compared TCR beta repertoires within and across 16 monozygotic twin pairs with cystic fibrosis. The cohort included ten female and six male twin pairs, mostly children and adolescents, aged roughly 2.0 to 40 years with a median of about 8.2 years. Twins were ranked among roughly 1,000 cohort participants for weight-for-height and FEVPerc (FEV1 disease centile) on the day of blood sampling. Data for three of the twin pairs had been reported previously in another context. Summary of the overall study and its limitations: Nucleotide-identical clonotype sharing was significantly higher within monozygotic CF twin pairs than between unrelated CF individuals (P = 0.000026, Mann-Whitney). Simpson clonality was generally low (median around 0.01), suggesting a naive-dominated repertoire, with higher clonality in the most severely affected patients. Only a small cohort was studied, and no association of shared CDR3 numbers with age, concordance or disease severity was found. The greatest similarity to the co-twin was observed for V gene usage in 13 of 16 pairs and for J usage in 8 of 16 pairs, which suggested genetic constraints.

V drops 5 bases and J drops 6 bases, leaving 20 bases in between. The CDR3 numbers 15 residues from cysteine through phenylalanine. Just CDR3 DNA is preserved here, 45 bases in frame from base 1. Based on the germline V gene, the CDR1 and CDR2 sequences are SGHVS and FNYEAQ. TCR beta CDR3 regions were amplified by multiplex PCR using the immunoSEQ immune profiling system, following the manufacturer's instructions. An Illumina NextSeq system was used to carry out the sequencing. The authors' pipeline ran thus. Sequence data were processed on the immunoSEQ Analyzer platform, and clonality was calculated as the square root of Simpson's index of productive rearrangements. Similarity in V and J usage was quantified by Jensen-Shannon distance, and CDR3 generation probabilities were calculated with OLGA. The immuneACCESS database (August 2020) and VDJdb (December 2020) were searched for shared CDR3 sequences. Imported from immuneACCESS, the table was reduced by TCRdb to in-frame sequences with V and J called. These copies leave out some clones; in studies compared against another copy, an unresolved V gene accounts for under half, and the cause of the remainder is not known. V, J and clone size are taken as reported in that table, and D and trimming were inferred from the DNA itself. For this sample the table gives roughly 20,000 clones, of which 95% to 98% were detected only once. Jointly, the top ten make up 1.5% to 2% of the sample.

With respect to this clone: Its binding antigen is unknown. No much larger clone exists at a distance of one base, and base qualities are not known.

The twin pairs came from the European Cystic Fibrosis Twin and Sibling Study Cohort, a cohort that recruited patients from roughly 160 CF clinics across 14 European countries. Zygosity and CFTR genotype were verified in-house, and zygosity was tested by multiplex PCR of nine short tandem repeat loci. Peripheral blood was sampled from each twin, with clinical parameters recorded on the day of blood sampling. Phenol/chloroform extraction was used to isolate genomic DNA from peripheral blood cells, and the DNA was then kept in TE buffer at 4 degrees C. The chain employs TRBV7-6 and TRBJ2-7; perhaps TRBD1 is the D gene, with 5 bases matching. Sequencing was carried out using blood. The clonotype was recovered from a woman aged 25 to 39 with cystic fibrosis. In nucleotide form, the sequence is TGTGCCAGCAGCCAAAATACAGGTACCCCCAGCGAGCAGTACTTC. Its protein is CASSQNTGTPSEQYF.